This T cell receptor (beta chain) originates from a study of control samples from healthy donors and cancer patients. TCRdb's table, derived via immunoSEQ multiplex PCR, lists solely in-frame clones and lacks some. The repertoire holds about 140,000 clones, with about nine tenths as singletons. The V end was cut by 0 bases, the J end by 7 bases, with 17 bases between. The CDR3 loop spans 16 amino acids. Per the germline V gene, CDR1 is SGHNT and CDR2 is YYREEE (reference sequence). The rearrangement links TRBV5-4 to TRBJ2-1; perhaps D is TRBD1 or TRBD2 (5 bases each). The sample comprised blood. This TCR was recovered from a man between 25 and 39 years old in good health. The CDR3 nucleotides are TGTGCCAGCAGCTTGGACCCACGCCGAGGGGAGAATGAGCAGTTCTTC. This codes for CASSLDPRRGENEQFF.